This T cell receptor beta chain is drawn from a study of OX40 agonist ivuxolimab in advanced cancers. Background on the study: The study treated patients with ivuxolimab, an agonistic anti-OX40 (CD134) antibody. Findings and limits, study-wide: At 0.1-3.0 mg/kg, partial responders had clonal expansion among the lowest observed. On average, CD8+ T cells had more expanded clones than CD4+. There was clonal expansion of CD4+ and CD8+ blood T cells by week 6 at 0.1 to 3.0 mg/kg.

V shed 2 bases and J 1 base; nucleotides not matched to a gene: 10. There are 18 residues in the CDR3. In germline, CDR1 is MNHEY, CDR2 SMNVEV (reference sequence). Profiled with immunoSEQ multiplex PCR; TCRdb holds only in-frame clones, not every one. This repertoire shows under 65,000 clones, approximately 89% found once; its top ten account for around 19%. A word on this clone: Its antigen remains unknown.

The chain joins TRBV27 to TRBJ2-5; TRBD2 matches 10 bases. The specimen comprised CD4+ or CD8+ T cells sorted from blood, sampled in a trial of the OX40 agonist ivuxolimab. The TCR sequence derives from an adult with an advanced solid tumor such as melanoma, head and neck, liver or kidney cancer. The CDR3 DNA is TGTGCCAGCAGTTTACTCCGCGCCAGCGGGGGGGCCCAAGAGACCCAGTACTTC. It translates to CASSLLRASGGAQETQYF.